A selection of T cell receptor beta chains follows, all from one sample in a study of blood T cell repertoires in COVID-19. The assay was immunoSEQ multiplex PCR, and TCRdb's table has in-frame clones only and misses some. Among fewer than 500,000 clones listed, roughly 85% were seen once. Specimen: peripheral blood. These TCRs come from a woman in her twenties or thirties with active or convalescent COVID-19. The CDR3 runs from the conserved cysteine through the conserved F or W. The D gene is left open where the match is weak. Part of the rows lack a size; the others show once, few, many or a class for expanded clones.

>TRBD1|TRBV11-2|TRBJ1-5|NA
TGTGCCAGCAGCCCGGGACAGGGGGCAGGACAGCCCCAGCATTTT
CASSPGQGAGQPQHF
>TRBD1|TRBV5-1|TRBJ2-7|NA
TGCGCCAGCAGCTTGGGGACAGGGGGACAGGTCGAGCAGTACTTC
CASSLGTGGQVEQYF
>TRBD1|TRBV11-2|TRBJ1-2|NA
TGTGCCAGCAGCCCGCAGGGGGTGACTGGCTACACCTTC
CASSPQGVTGYTF
>TRBD2|TRBV2|TRBJ2-7|NA
TGTGCCAGCAGACTTGAATTAGCGGGGTCTTACGAGCAGTACTTC
CASRLELAGSYEQYF
>TRBD2|TRBV19|TRBJ2-2|NA
TGTGCCAGTAGTATTCACGGGGGGACGTCGAACACCGGGGAGCTGTTTTTT
CASSIHGGTSNTGELFF
>NA|TRBV5-5|TRBJ2-1|NA
TGTGCCAGCAGCTTGGTCGGCGGGAACAATGAGCAGTTCTTC
CASSLVGGNNEQFF
>TRBD1|TRBV4-1|TRBJ2-1|once
TGCGCCAGCAGCCCGGTAAGGGGCAGGGGGCACAATGAGCAGTTCTTC
CASSPVRGRGHNEQFF
>NA|TRBV6-1|TRBJ1-2|NA
TGTGCCAGCAGTGACCGACAGGCGGCCAACTATGGCTACACCTTC
CASSDRQAANYGYTF
>NA|TRBV11-2|TRBJ2-1|NA
TGTGCCAGCACCAACAGGTCTAGTTACTACAATGAGCAGTTCTTC
CASTNRSSYYNEQFF
>NA|TRBV7-6|TRBJ1-2|NA
TGTGCCAGCAGCTCCAGTCAAGATATTAACTATGGCTACACCTTC
CASSSSQDINYGYTF
>NA|TRBV19|TRBJ1-5|NA
TGTGCCAGTAAAGCGATTGGAAAGAATCAGCCCCAGCATTTT
CASKAIGKNQPQHF
>TRBD1|TRBV5-8|TRBJ1-5|NA
TGTGCCAGCAGCCCGGACCCGGGACAGGGTCAGCCCCAGCATTTT
CASSPDPGQGQPQHF
>NA|TRBV11-2|TRBJ2-7|NA
TGTGCCAGCAGCTTGGGGGCGGTGAGCTCCTACGAGCAGTACTTC
CASSLGAVSSYEQYF
>NA|TRBV2|TRBJ2-5|NA
TGTGCCATAGGGGACTCCCAAGAGACCCAGTACTTC
CAIGDSQETQYF
>TRBD2|TRBV4-2|TRBJ2-2|NA
TGTGCCAGCACCAAGTTAGCGGGGGCGAACACCGGGGAGCTGTTTTTT
CASTKLAGANTGELFF
>NA|TRBV13|TRBJ2-7|NA
TGTGCCAGCAGCTTAAGAGGGGGCGAGCAGTACTTC
CASSLRGGEQYF
>TRBD2|TRBV5-5|TRBJ2-3|NA
TGTGCCAGCAGCCCCACGACTAGCGGGGGCTCAAGCAGTACAGATACGCAGTATTTT
CASSPTTSGGSSSTDTQYF
>TRBD2|TRBV6-1|TRBJ2-7|NA
TGTGCCAGCAGTGAACGGTCGGGCGCGGGAGAGGTTTCCTACGAGCAGTACTTC
CASSERSGAGEVSYEQYF
>TRBD1|TRBV6-5|TRBJ2-1|NA
TGTGCCAGCAGTTACTCATGGGACAGCCCCTACAATGAGCAGTTCTTC
CASSYSWDSPYNEQFF
>NA|TRBV11-2|TRBJ1-1|NA
TGTGCCAGCATCAGGGGGAACACTGAAGCTTTCTTT
CASIRGNTEAFF
>TRBD2|TRBV5-1|TRBJ2-1|NA
TGCGCCAGCAGCGCGGGCGGGACTAGCGTGGCCTACAATGAGCAGTTCTTC
CASSAGGTSVAYNEQFF
>NA|TRBV2|TRBJ2-7|NA
TGTGCCAGCAGGGACAACCTCTACGAGCAGTACTTC
CASRDNLYEQYF
>NA|TRBV9|TRBJ2-3|NA
TGTGCCAGTGGGGCTAGCGGCACAGATACGCAGTATTTT
CASGASGTDTQYF
>NA|TRBV6-4|TRBJ1-1|NA
TGTGCCAGCAGTGACAACACCCAGGCAAAAGCTTTCTTT
CASSDNTQAKAFF
>TRBD2|TRBV28|TRBJ2-5|NA
TGTGCCAGCACCCCACGACTAGCGGGGGGCGAGGAGACCCAGTACTTC
CASTPRLAGGEETQYF
>TRBD1|TRBV11-3|TRBJ2-1|NA
TGTGCCAGCAGCCCACACCCAGGGGGCAGTGAGCAGTTCTTC
CASSPHPGGSEQFF